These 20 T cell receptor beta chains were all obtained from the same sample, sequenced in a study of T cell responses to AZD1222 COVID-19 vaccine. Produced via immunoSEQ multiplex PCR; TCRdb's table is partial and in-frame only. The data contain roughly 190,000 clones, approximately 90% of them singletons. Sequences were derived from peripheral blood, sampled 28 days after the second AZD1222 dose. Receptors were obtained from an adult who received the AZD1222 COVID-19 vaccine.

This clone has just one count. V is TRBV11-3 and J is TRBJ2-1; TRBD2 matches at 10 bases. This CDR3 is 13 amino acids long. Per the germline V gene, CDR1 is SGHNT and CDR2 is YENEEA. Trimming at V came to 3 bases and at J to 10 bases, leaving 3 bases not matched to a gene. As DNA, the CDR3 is TGTGCCAGCAGCTTTGGACTAGCGGAGGAGCAGTTCTTC. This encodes CASSFGLAEEQFF.

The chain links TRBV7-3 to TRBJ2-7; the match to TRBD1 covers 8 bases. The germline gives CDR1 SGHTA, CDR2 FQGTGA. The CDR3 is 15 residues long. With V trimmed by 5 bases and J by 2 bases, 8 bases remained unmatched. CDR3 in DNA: TGTGCCAGCAGCCCCGGACAGGGATCCACCTACGAGCAGTACTTC. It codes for CASSPGQGSTYEQYF. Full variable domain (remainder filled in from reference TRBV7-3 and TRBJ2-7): GAGVSQTPSNKVTEKGKYVELRCDPISGHTALYWYRQSLGQGPEFLIYFQGTGAADDSGLPNDRFFAVRPEGSVSTLKIQRTERGDSAVYLCASSPGQGSTYEQYFGPGTRLTVT.

As DNA, the CDR3 is TGTGCCAGCTCACCAAACAGCCGGTGGGAGACCCAGTACTTC. Protein sequence: CASSPNSRWETQYF. The J gene is TRBJ2-5, the V gene TRBV18; D is undetermined. Trimming pared 2 bases from V and 5 bases from J, leaving 12 bases between. Germline assignment: CDR1 KGHSH and CDR2 LQKENI. The CDR3 covers 14 residues.

The CDR3 nucleotides read TGTGCCAGCAGTTTATGGGCGGCAGGGGGGAATGAAAAACTGTTTTTT. Translating it yields CASSLWAAGGNEKLFF. The chain employs TRBV28 and TRBJ1-4; 7 bases line up with TRBD1. The CDR3 extends over 16 amino acids. The J segment lost 5 bases and the V segment lost 0 bases, leaving 6 bases of the junction unmatched. CDR1 MDHEN and CDR2 SYDVKM come from the germline V gene.

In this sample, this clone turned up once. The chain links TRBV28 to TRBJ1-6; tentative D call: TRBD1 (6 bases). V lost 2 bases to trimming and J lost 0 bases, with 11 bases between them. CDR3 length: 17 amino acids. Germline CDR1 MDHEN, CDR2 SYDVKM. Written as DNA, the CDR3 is TGTGCCAGCAGTTTAGGGCTGGGGGCCTCCTATAATTCACCCCTCCACTTT. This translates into CASSLGLGASYNSPLHF.

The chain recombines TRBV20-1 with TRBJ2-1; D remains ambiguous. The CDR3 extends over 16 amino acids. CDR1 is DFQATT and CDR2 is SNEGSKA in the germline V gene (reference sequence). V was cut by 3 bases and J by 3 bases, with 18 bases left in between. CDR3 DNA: TGCAGTGCTAGTCTTACCCGAGACCGGATCTACAATGAGCAGTTCTTC. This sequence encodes CSASLTRDRIYNEQFF.

The CDR3 sequence: CASSYNVGQETQYF. The CDR3 coding sequence is TGTGCCAGCAGTTATAACGTTGGCCAAGAGACCCAGTACTTC. The chain carries TRBV6-5 and TRBJ2-5; no firm D call. Trimming shortened V by 3 bases and J by 1 base, and 9 bases separated the two germline ends. Germline CDR1 and CDR2: MNHEY and SVGAGI. The CDR3 has 14 amino acids.

The CDR3 protein is CASSYRDRVNIQYF. In nucleotides, the CDR3 is TGTGCCAGCAGTTACCGGGACAGGGTTAACATTCAGTACTTC. The rearrangement joins TRBV28 to TRBJ2-4; TRBD1 matches at 9 bases. Trimming took 4 bases from V and 7 from J; bases not matched to a gene: 5. The CDR3 sequence is 14 residues long. The V gene's germline CDR1 is MDHEN and CDR2 SYDVKM.

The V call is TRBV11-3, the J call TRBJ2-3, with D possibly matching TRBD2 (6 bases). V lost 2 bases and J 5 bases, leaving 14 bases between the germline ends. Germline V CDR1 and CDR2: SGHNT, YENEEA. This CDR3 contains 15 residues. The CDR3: CASSLMGGEIDTQYF. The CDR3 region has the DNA TGTGCCAGCAGCTTAATGGGAGGTGAAATAGATACGCAGTATTTT.

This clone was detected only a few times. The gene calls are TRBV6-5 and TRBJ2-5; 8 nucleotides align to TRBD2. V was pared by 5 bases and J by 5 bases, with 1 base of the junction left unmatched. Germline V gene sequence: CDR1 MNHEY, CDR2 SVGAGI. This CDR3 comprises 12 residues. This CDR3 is CASSPGGETQYF. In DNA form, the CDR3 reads TGTGCCAGCAGTCCGGGGGGGGAGACCCAGTACTTC.

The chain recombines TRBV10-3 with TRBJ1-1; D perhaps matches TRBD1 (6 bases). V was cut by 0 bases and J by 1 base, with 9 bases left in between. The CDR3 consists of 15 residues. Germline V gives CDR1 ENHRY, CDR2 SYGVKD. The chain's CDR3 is CAISESEGGNTEAFF. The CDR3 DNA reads TGTGCCATCAGTGAGTCGGAGGGGGGGAACACTGAAGCTTTCTTT.

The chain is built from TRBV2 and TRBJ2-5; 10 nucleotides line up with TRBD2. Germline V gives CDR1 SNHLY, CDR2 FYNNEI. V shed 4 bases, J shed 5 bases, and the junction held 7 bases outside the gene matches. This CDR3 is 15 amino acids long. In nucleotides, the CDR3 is TGTGCCAGCAGTGGACTGGGACTAGCGTGGGAGACCCAGTACTTC. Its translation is CASSGLGLAWETQYF.

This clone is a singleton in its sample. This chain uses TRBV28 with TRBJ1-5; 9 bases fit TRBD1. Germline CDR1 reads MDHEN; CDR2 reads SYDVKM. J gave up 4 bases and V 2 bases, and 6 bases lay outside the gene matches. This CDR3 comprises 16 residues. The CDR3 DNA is TGTGCCAGCAGTTTACGGACAGGGGCAGGGAATCAGCCCCAGCATTTT. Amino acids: CASSLRTGAGNQPQHF.

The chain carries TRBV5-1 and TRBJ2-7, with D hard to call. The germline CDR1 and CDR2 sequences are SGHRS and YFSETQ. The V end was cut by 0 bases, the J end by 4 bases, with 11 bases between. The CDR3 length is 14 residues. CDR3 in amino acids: CASSLGVYLYEQYF. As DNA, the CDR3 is TGCGCCAGCAGCTTGGGAGTCTACCTTTACGAGCAGTACTTC.

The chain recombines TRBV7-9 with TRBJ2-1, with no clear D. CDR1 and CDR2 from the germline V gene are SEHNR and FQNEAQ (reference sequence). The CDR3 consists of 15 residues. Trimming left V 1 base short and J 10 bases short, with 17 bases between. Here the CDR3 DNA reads TGTGCCAGCAGCTTAGGGTTGGCCCGAGAGATGGAGCAGTTCTTC. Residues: CASSLGLAREMEQFF.

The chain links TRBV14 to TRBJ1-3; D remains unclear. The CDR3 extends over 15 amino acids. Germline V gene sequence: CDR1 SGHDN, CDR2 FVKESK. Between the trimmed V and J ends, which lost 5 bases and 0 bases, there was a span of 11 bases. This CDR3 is CASSKKPNSGNTIYF. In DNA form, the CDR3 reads TGTGCCAGCAGCAAAAAGCCCAACTCTGGAAACACCATATATTTT.

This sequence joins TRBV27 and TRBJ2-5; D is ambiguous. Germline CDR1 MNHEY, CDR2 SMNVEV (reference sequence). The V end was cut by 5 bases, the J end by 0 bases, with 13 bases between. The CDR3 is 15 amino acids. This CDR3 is CASSPLVAYQETQYF. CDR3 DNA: TGTGCCAGCAGTCCTCTGGTGGCGTACCAAGAGACCCAGTACTTC.

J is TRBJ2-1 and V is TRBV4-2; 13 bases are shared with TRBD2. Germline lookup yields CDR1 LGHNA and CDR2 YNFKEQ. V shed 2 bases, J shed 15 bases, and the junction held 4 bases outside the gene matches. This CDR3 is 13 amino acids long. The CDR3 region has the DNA TGTGCCAGCAGCCAACGGGGACTAGCGGGAACGTTCTTC. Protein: CASSQRGLAGTFF.

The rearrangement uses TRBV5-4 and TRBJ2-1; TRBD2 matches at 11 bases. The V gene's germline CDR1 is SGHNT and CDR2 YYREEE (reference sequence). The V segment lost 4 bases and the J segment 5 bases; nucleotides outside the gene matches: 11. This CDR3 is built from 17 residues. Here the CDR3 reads CASSGRRLAGGHNEQFF. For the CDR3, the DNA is TGTGCCAGCAGCGGGAGACGCTTAGCGGGAGGGCACAATGAGCAGTTCTTC.

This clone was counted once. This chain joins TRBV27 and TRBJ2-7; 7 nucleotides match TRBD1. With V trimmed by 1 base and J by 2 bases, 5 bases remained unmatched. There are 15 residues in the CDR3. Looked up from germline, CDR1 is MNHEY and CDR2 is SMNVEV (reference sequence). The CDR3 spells CASSLLTGDPYEQYF. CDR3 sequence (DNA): TGTGCCAGCAGTTTATTAACAGGGGACCCCTACGAGCAGTACTTC.